Presented here are 5 T cell receptor beta chains from one specimen sequenced in a study of shared clonotypes between healthy human individuals (dated by TCRdb to about 2020). CD8 naive samples were CD45RO-negative cells positively selected for CCR7, giving a CD45RA+CCR7+ population that excluded TemRA cells. The method was the immunoSEQ multiplex PCR assay. Drawn from immuneACCESS, this table holds only the in-frame rearrangements with V and J called that TCRdb kept. Clones are partly lost; checked studies trace under half to an unresolved V gene and leave the rest unexplained. Present in this sample are over 800,000 clones, 80% to 95% of which were seen just once. The ten biggest clones cover 24% of the sample. Sequenced material: naive CD8+ T cells sorted from blood. The cell subset or site label for this specimen denotes: CD45RA+CCR7+. All receptors derive from a man aged 25-40 years in good health.

Only a few counts were recorded for this clone. The chain has TRBV5-4 and TRBJ2-1; D not resolved. CDR3 size: 12 residues. CDR1 SGHNT and CDR2 YYREEE come from the germline V gene (reference sequence). V shed 1 base and J shed 6 bases, with 5 bases lying between them. Here the CDR3 DNA reads TGTGCCAGCAGCTTGAATATCAATGAGCAGTTCTTC. It yields the protein CASSLNINEQFF.

The chain recombines TRBV4-2 with TRBJ2-5; TRBD1 or TRBD2 may be the D gene (5 bases each). Germline CDR1 reads LGHNA; CDR2 reads YNFKEQ. The V end lost 1 base, the J end lost 1 base, and 13 bases lay between the germline ends. The length of the CDR3 is 16 residues. The CDR3 loop reads CASSQVEGLFQETQYF. CDR3 bases: TGTGCCAGCAGCCAAGTCGAGGGGCTCTTCCAAGAGACCCAGTACTTC.

The V call is TRBV11-2, the J call TRBJ1-4; D uncertain. Germline V gene data show CDR1 as SGHAT and CDR2 as FQNNGV. Trimming took off 1 base at V and 3 bases at J, with 12 bases between the two ends. The length of the CDR3 is 16 residues. CDR3 sequence: CASSLAGWGSNEKLFF. The DNA for the CDR3 is TGTGCCAGCAGCTTAGCGGGCTGGGGATCTAATGAAAAACTGTTTTTT.

This clone was seen ten or more times. This CDR3 is also generated by other DNA sequences in the sample. The V and J genes are TRBV7-9 and TRBJ2-7; D is unresolved. Trimming pared 3 bases from V and 4 bases from J, leaving 7 bases between. The CDR3 covers 12 residues. The germline CDR1 and CDR2 sequences are SEHNR and FQNEAQ (reference sequence). The CDR3 loop reads CASSLGFYEQYF. The CDR3 DNA sequence: TGTGCCAGCAGCTTGGGGTTTTACGAGCAGTACTTC.

This clone has a single count. This CDR3 is also generated by other DNA sequences in the sample. The chain recombines TRBV9 with TRBJ2-7; the D is unclear. Trimming shortened V by 0 bases and J by 0 bases, and 7 bases separated the two germline ends. CDR3 length equals 14 residues. Germline V gene data show CDR1 as SGDLS and CDR2 as YYNGEE. CDR3 nucleotide sequence: TGTGCCAGCAGCGTAGGGGTTAGCTCCTACGAGCAGTACTTC. It yields the protein CASSVGVSSYEQYF.